These T cell receptor beta chains were read from a single sample in a study of Graves' ophthalmopathy and Graves' hyperthyroidism. TCRdb fed the multiplex PCR reads into MiXCR, producing one record per CDR3 protein. The table records approximately 380,000 distinct CDR3 sequences, 21% of them present only once. The sequenced material came from peripheral blood. Receptors originate from a woman aged 18-29 years with stable Graves' hyperthyroidism. Each CDR3 is given with its conserved first and last residue. D genes are given only for firm matches. Expanded clones are given a class, and other clones once, few, many or no size at all.

clone size: many
D gene: TRBD2
V gene: TRBV6-2/TRBV6-3
J gene: TRBJ2-7
CDR3 protein: CASSYAGFLTSGLNEQYF
CDR3 DNA: TGTGCCAGCAGTTACGCGGGTTTTCTGACTAGCGGGTTAAACGAGCAGTACTTC

clone size: many
D gene: TRBD1
V gene: TRBV20-1
J gene: TRBJ2-7
CDR3 protein: CSASEGTGAEQYF
CDR3 DNA: TGCAGTGCCTCCGAGGGGACAGGGGCCGAGCAGTACTTC

clone size: many
D gene: NA
V gene: TRBV12-3/TRBV12-4
J gene: TRBJ1-2
CDR3 protein: CASSLGEGGYTF
CDR3 DNA: TGTGCCAGCAGTTTGGGGGAGGGTGGCTACACCTTC

clone size: many
D gene: TRBD1
V gene: TRBV10-3
J gene: TRBJ2-7
CDR3 protein: CAISWDRVSYEQYF
CDR3 DNA: TGTGCCATCAGTTGGGACAGGGTCTCCTACGAGCAGTACTTC

clone size: many
D gene: NA
V gene: TRBV7-3
J gene: TRBJ2-2
CDR3 protein: CASSLLGGGELFF
CDR3 DNA: TGTGCCAGCAGCTTGCTAGGCGGCGGGGAGCTGTTTTTT

clone size: NA
D gene: TRBD2
V gene: TRBV12-3/TRBV12-4
J gene: TRBJ2-5
CDR3 protein: CASSLSSGGAQETQYF
CDR3 DNA: TGTGCCAGCAGTTTGTCTAGCGGGGGGGCCCAAGAGACCCAGTACTTC

clone size: many
D gene: NA
V gene: TRBV6-2/TRBV6-3
J gene: TRBJ1-5
CDR3 protein: CASKTGQGLGFYSNQPQHF
CDR3 DNA: TGTGCCAGCAAAACGGGGCAGGGGTTGGGGTTTTATAGCAATCAGCCCCAGCATTTT

clone size: many
D gene: TRBD2
V gene: TRBV20-1
J gene: TRBJ2-7
CDR3 protein: CSASTPTSGRAHEQYF
CDR3 DNA: TGCAGTGCTTCAACCCCGACTAGCGGGAGGGCACACGAGCAGTACTTC

clone size: many
D gene: TRBD2
V gene: TRBV10-3
J gene: TRBJ2-5
CDR3 protein: CAIKKGSVAGEGHQETQYF
CDR3 DNA: TGTGCCATCAAGAAAGGGTCCGTGGCGGGAGAGGGTCACCAAGAGACCCAGTACTTC

clone size: many
D gene: NA
V gene: TRBV6-1
J gene: TRBJ1-6
CDR3 protein: CASSEALSSYNSPLHF
CDR3 DNA: TGTGCCAGCAGTGAAGCTCTGAGCTCCTATAATTCACCCCTCCACTTT

clone size: NA
D gene: NA
V gene: TRBV27
J gene: TRBJ2-7
CDR3 protein: CASSLAAPYEQYF
CDR3 DNA: TGTGCCAGCAGTTTAGCGGCCCCCTACGAGCAGTACTTC

clone size: NA
D gene: NA
V gene: TRBV9
J gene: TRBJ1-2
CDR3 protein: CASLGIEGYTF
CDR3 DNA: TGTGCCAGCCTAGGAATTGAGGGCTACACCTTC

clone size: many
D gene: NA
V gene: TRBV20-1
J gene: TRBJ1-1
CDR3 protein: CSARDFLNMRNTEAFF
CDR3 DNA: TGCAGTGCTAGAGATTTTCTGAACATGCGAAACACTGAAGCTTTCTTT

clone size: many
D gene: TRBD2
V gene: TRBV20-1
J gene: TRBJ2-7
CDR3 protein: CSARIATEREFYEQYF
CDR3 DNA: TGCAGTGCTAGGATCGCCACGGAGCGGGAGTTCTACGAGCAGTACTTC

clone size: many
D gene: TRBD2
V gene: TRBV6-5
J gene: TRBJ2-7
CDR3 protein: CASSYGPGLAVLGQYF
CDR3 DNA: TGTGCCAGCAGTTATGGACCGGGACTAGCGGTTTTAGGGCAGTACTTC

clone size: many
D gene: TRBD2
V gene: TRBV4-1
J gene: TRBJ2-7
CDR3 protein: CASSQGSSGSPFYEQYF
CDR3 DNA: TGCGCCAGCAGCCAAGGGTCTAGCGGGAGTCCCTTCTACGAGCAGTACTTC

clone size: NA
D gene: TRBD2
V gene: TRBV29-1
J gene: TRBJ2-7
CDR3 protein: CSLRLAGDGEQYF
CDR3 DNA: TGCAGCTTACGACTAGCGGGAGACGGCGAGCAGTACTTC

clone size: many
D gene: TRBD2
V gene: TRBV20-1
J gene: TRBJ2-7
CDR3 protein: CSARDQVAGGVQYF
CDR3 DNA: TGCAGTGCTAGAGATCAGGTAGCGGGAGGGGTGCAGTACTTC

clone size: many
D gene: NA
V gene: TRBV15
J gene: TRBJ1-5
CDR3 protein: CATSRDRGAQPQHF
CDR3 DNA: TGTGCCACCAGCAGGGATCGGGGAGCTCAGCCCCAGCATTTT

clone size: many
D gene: NA
V gene: TRBV14
J gene: TRBJ1-1
CDR3 protein: CASSRENSRPAEAFF
CDR3 DNA: TGTGCCAGCAGCCGAGAAAATAGTCGTCCCGCTGAAGCTTTCTTT

clone size: many
D gene: NA
V gene: TRBV6-1
J gene: TRBJ1-5
CDR3 protein: CASILQVGQPQHF
CDR3 DNA: TGTGCCAGCATCCTACAGGTTGGACAGCCCCAGCATTTT

clone size: NA
D gene: TRBD2
V gene: TRBV28
J gene: TRBJ2-7
CDR3 protein: CASPPHYSGRSRSYEQYF
CDR3 DNA: TGTGCCAGCCCACCTCACTATAGCGGGAGGAGTCGGTCCTACGAGCAGTACTTC

clone size: few
D gene: NA
V gene: TRBV7-8
J gene: TRBJ2-5
CDR3 protein: CASSLYRPAGGETQYF
CDR3 DNA: TGTGCCAGCAGCTTATATAGACCCGCAGGGGGGGAGACCCAGTACTTC

clone size: many
D gene: NA
V gene: TRBV28
J gene: TRBJ1-5
CDR3 protein: CASSRTGFLNQPQHF
CDR3 DNA: TGTGCCAGCAGCCGCACAGGATTCCTCAATCAGCCCCAGCATTTT

clone size: many
D gene: TRBD1
V gene: TRBV12-3/TRBV12-4
J gene: TRBJ2-5
CDR3 protein: CASRGTGGSIQYF
CDR3 DNA: TGTGCCAGCAGAGGGACAGGGGGAAGCATCCAGTACTTC

clone size: many
D gene: TRBD2
V gene: TRBV6-5
J gene: TRBJ2-2
CDR3 protein: CASKRISGSTGELFF
CDR3 DNA: TGTGCCAGCAAGAGAATTAGCGGGAGCACCGGGGAGCTGTTTTTT

clone size: many
D gene: NA
V gene: TRBV12-3/TRBV12-4
J gene: TRBJ2-7
CDR3 protein: CASSLSGLGQYF
CDR3 DNA: TGTGCCAGCAGTTTAAGCGGTCTGGGGCAGTACTTC

clone size: many
D gene: TRBD1
V gene: TRBV28
J gene: TRBJ2-5
CDR3 protein: CASSLMGQISETQYF
CDR3 DNA: TGTGCCAGCAGTTTGATGGGACAGATCTCAGAGACCCAGTACTTC

clone size: many
D gene: NA
V gene: TRBV7-2
J gene: TRBJ1-2
CDR3 protein: CASSLEHLSYGYTF
CDR3 DNA: TGTGCCAGCAGCTTAGAACACCTGTCTTATGGCTACACCTTC

clone size: many
D gene: TRBD1
V gene: TRBV28
J gene: TRBJ2-7
CDR3 protein: CASSLTGGETYEQYF
CDR3 DNA: TGTGCCAGCAGTTTGACAGGGGGCGAGACCTACGAGCAGTACTTC

clone size: many
D gene: NA
V gene: TRBV7-3
J gene: TRBJ2-2
CDR3 protein: CASSLNPGSGSKTGELFF
CDR3 DNA: TGTGCCAGCAGCTTAAACCCAGGGTCAGGGTCCAAGACCGGGGAGCTGTTTTTT

clone size: many
D gene: NA
V gene: TRBV24-1
J gene: TRBJ2-5
CDR3 protein: CATSFGGIGETQYF
CDR3 DNA: TGTGCCACCAGTTTCGGCGGTATTGGAGAGACCCAGTACTTC

clone size: many
D gene: TRBD2
V gene: TRBV15
J gene: TRBJ2-7
CDR3 protein: CATSSAGTSVGEQYF
CDR3 DNA: TGTGCCACCAGCAGTGCCGGGACTAGTGTGGGCGAGCAGTACTTC

clone size: many
D gene: TRBD2
V gene: TRBV24-1
J gene: TRBJ2-2
CDR3 protein: CATSALTSGGPNTGELFF
CDR3 DNA: TGTGCCACCAGTGCCCTAACTAGCGGGGGACCTAACACCGGGGAGCTGTTTTTT

clone size: many
D gene: NA
V gene: TRBV3-1
J gene: TRBJ1-3
CDR3 protein: CASSQGGNTIYF
CDR3 DNA: TGTGCCAGCAGCCAAGGAGGAAACACCATATATTTT

clone size: many
D gene: NA
V gene: TRBV27
J gene: TRBJ1-5
CDR3 protein: CASSWQYNQPQHF
CDR3 DNA: TGTGCCAGCAGTTGGCAGTACAATCAGCCCCAGCATTTT

clone size: many
D gene: NA
V gene: TRBV6-1
J gene: TRBJ1-2
CDR3 protein: CASSIGSSGYTF
CDR3 DNA: TGTGCCAGCAGTATAGGGTCGAGTGGCTACACCTTC

clone size: many
D gene: NA
V gene: TRBV28
J gene: TRBJ1-3
CDR3 protein: CASSLPRAPGNTIYF
CDR3 DNA: TGTGCCAGCAGTTTGCCTCGGGCACCTGGAAACACCATATATTTT

clone size: many
D gene: NA
V gene: TRBV7-9
J gene: TRBJ1-1
CDR3 protein: CASSPLDPDTEAFF
CDR3 DNA: TGTGCCAGCAGCCCCTTGGACCCAGACACTGAAGCTTTCTTT

clone size: many
D gene: NA
V gene: TRBV12-3/TRBV12-4
J gene: TRBJ1-1
CDR3 protein: CASTKEGGNTEAFF
CDR3 DNA: TGTGCCAGCACCAAAGAAGGGGGAAACACTGAAGCTTTCTTT

clone size: NA
D gene: NA
V gene: TRBV5-1
J gene: TRBJ1-3
CDR3 protein: CASSTDSPSSGNTIYF
CDR3 DNA: TGCGCCAGCAGCACGGACAGCCCGAGCTCTGGAAACACCATATATTTT

clone size: many
D gene: NA
V gene: TRBV28
J gene: TRBJ2-7
CDR3 protein: CASAPGYSIGHEQYF
CDR3 DNA: TGTGCCAGCGCCCCGGGCTACTCTATAGGCCACGAGCAGTACTTC

clone size: many
D gene: NA
V gene: TRBV7-2
J gene: TRBJ2-7
CDR3 protein: CASSFGQTLSYEQYF
CDR3 DNA: TGTGCCAGCAGCTTTGGGCAGACCCTCTCCTACGAGCAGTACTTC

clone size: many
D gene: NA
V gene: TRBV20-1
J gene: TRBJ2-7
CDR3 protein: CSARRDYEQYF
CDR3 DNA: TGCAGTGCTAGACGGGACTACGAGCAGTACTTC

clone size: NA
D gene: NA
V gene: TRBV28
J gene: TRBJ1-6
CDR3 protein: CASSPDPGDSPLHF
CDR3 DNA: TGTGCCAGCAGTCCAGACCCGGGTGATTCACCCCTCCACTTT

clone size: NA
D gene: NA
V gene: TRBV18
J gene: TRBJ1-1
CDR3 protein: CASSPLNALTPNTEAFF
CDR3 DNA: TGTGCCAGCTCACCACTTAACGCCTTAACACCCAACACTGAAGCTTTCTTT

clone size: many
D gene: TRBD2
V gene: TRBV6-1
J gene: TRBJ2-5
CDR3 protein: CASRAGGPPKTQYF
CDR3 DNA: TGTGCCAGCAGGGCGGGAGGGCCTCCTAAGACCCAGTACTTC

clone size: few
D gene: NA
V gene: TRBV30
J gene: TRBJ1-2
CDR3 protein: CAWSPGGAGYTF
CDR3 DNA: TGTGCCTGGAGTCCCGGGGGCGCGGGCTACACCTTC

clone size: many
D gene: TRBD1
V gene: TRBV10-3
J gene: TRBJ2-5
CDR3 protein: CAIRGQEQETQYF
CDR3 DNA: TGTGCCATCAGGGGACAGGAGCAAGAGACCCAGTACTTC